This T cell receptor (beta chain) derives from a study of blood T cell repertoires in COVID-19. Study-level information: Material from acute and convalescent COVID-19 was sourced from the United States, Italy and Spain. PBMCs, B-cell-depleted T cells, or T cells were the source of the cDNA or gDNA that made up the material.

Seattle researchers signed up patients amid active infection and tracked them longitudinally. The assay was immunoSEQ multiplex PCR, and TCRdb's table has in-frame clones only and misses some. This sample carries 410,000 or so clones, approximately 90% of them seen once, and the ten largest clones take about 1.6%. V lost 6 bases and J lost 0, with 3 bases in between. CDR3 size: 12 residues. The sample comprised peripheral blood. The chain joins TRBV12-3 or TRBV12-4 to TRBJ1-5; the D is unclear. This TCR derives from a woman between 40 and 50 years old with COVID-19, enrolled during active disease. The CDR3 sequence is CASRYSNQPQHF. CDR3 sequence (DNA): TGTGCCAGCAGGTATAGCAATCAGCCCCAGCATTTT.